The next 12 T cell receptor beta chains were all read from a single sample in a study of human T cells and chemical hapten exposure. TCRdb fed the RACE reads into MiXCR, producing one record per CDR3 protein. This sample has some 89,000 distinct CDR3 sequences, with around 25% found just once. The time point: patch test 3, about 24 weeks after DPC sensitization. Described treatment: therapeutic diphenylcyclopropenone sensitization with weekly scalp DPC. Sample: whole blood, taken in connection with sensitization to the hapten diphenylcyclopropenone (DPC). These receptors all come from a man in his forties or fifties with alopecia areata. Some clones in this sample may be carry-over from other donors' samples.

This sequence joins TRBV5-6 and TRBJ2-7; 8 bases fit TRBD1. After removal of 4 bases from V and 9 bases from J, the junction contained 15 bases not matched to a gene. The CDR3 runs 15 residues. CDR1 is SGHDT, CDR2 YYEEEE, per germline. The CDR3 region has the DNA TGTGCCAGCAGCATGACCGGGACAGGCCCCCTGTTGCAGTACTTC. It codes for CASSMTGTGPLLQYF.

In nucleotides, the CDR3 is TGTGCCAGCAGCCGCCTAGGGCCGGCCCAAGAGACCCAGTACTTC. Translation gives CASSRLGPAQETQYF. J is TRBJ2-5 and V is TRBV27; D is unresolved. The germline V gene has CDR1 MNHEY and CDR2 SMNVEV (reference sequence). Trimming left V 6 bases short and J 1 base short, with 15 bases between. The CDR3 runs 15 residues.

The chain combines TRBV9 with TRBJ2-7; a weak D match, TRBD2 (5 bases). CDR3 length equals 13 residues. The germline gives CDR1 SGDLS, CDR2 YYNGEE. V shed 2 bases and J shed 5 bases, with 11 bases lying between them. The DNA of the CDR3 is TGTGCCAGCAGCGTGGAGGTATTAGACGAGCAGTACTTC. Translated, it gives CASSVEVLDEQYF. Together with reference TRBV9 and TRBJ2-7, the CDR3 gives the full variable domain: DSGVTQTPKHLITATGQRVTLRCSPRSGDLSVYWYQQSLDQGLQFLIQYYNGEERAKGNILERFSAQQFPDLHSELNLSSLELGDSALYFCASSVEVLDEQYFGPGTRLTVT.

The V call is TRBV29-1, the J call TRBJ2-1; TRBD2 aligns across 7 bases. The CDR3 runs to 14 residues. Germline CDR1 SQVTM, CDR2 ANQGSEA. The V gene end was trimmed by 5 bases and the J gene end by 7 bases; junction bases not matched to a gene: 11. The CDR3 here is CSVTGGGAPNEQFF. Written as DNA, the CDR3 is TGCAGCGTTACGGGGGGAGGGGCGCCGAATGAGCAGTTCTTC.

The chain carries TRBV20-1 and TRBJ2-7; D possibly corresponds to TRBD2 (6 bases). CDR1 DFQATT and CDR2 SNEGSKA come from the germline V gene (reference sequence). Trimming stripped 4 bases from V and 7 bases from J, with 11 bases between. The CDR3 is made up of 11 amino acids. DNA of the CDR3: TGCAGTGCTACGGAGGGCCGGGAGCAGTACTTC. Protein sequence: CSATEGREQYF.

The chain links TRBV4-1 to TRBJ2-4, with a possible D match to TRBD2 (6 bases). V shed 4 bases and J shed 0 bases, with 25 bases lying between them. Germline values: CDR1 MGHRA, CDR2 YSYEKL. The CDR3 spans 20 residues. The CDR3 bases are TGCGCCAGCAGCCCCTCAGGAAGTGCAATAGCGGAAATAGCCAAAAACATTCAGTACTTC. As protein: CASSPSGSAIAEIAKNIQYF.

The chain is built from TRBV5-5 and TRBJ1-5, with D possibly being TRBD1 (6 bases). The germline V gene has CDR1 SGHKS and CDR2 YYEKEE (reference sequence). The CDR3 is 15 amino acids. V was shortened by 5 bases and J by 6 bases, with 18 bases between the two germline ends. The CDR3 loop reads CASSPTGGAGQPQHF. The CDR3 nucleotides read TGTGCCAGCAGTCCGACGGGGGGCGCCGGTCAGCCCCAGCATTTT. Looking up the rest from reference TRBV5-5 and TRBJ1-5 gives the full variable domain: DAGVTQSPTHLIKTRGQQVTLRCSPISGHKSVSWYQQVLGQGPQFIFQYYEKEERGRGNFPDRFSARQFPNYSSELNVNALLLGDSALYLCASSPTGGAGQPQHFGDGTRLSIL.

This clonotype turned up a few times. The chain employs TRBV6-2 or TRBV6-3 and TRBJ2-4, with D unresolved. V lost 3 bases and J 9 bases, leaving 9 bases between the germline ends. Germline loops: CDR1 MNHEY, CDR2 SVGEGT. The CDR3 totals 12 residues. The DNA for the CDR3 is TGTGCCAGCAGTTATCCCTGGGGCATTCAGTACTTC. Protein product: CASSYPWGIQYF.

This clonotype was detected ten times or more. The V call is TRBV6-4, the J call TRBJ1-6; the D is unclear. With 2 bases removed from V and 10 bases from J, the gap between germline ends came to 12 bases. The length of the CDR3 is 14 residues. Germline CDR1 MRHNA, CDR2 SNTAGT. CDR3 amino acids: CASSDRLGNSPLHF. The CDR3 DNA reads TGTGCCAGCAGTGACAGGTTGGGGAACTCACCCCTCCACTTT.

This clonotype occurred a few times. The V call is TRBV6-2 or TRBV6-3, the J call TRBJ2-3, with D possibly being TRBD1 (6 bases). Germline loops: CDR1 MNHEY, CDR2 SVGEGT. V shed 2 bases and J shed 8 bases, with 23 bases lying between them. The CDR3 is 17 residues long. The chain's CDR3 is CASSYPTDRPISGTQYF. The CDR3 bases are TGTGCCAGCAGTTACCCTACTGACAGGCCGATAAGTGGTACGCAGTATTTT.

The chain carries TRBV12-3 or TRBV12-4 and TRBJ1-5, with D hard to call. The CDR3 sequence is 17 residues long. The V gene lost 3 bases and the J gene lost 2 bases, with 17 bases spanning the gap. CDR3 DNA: TGTGCCAGCAGTTTTTATAGCCGACCTGGGGGCAATCAGCCCCAGCATTTT. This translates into CASSFYSRPGGNQPQHF.

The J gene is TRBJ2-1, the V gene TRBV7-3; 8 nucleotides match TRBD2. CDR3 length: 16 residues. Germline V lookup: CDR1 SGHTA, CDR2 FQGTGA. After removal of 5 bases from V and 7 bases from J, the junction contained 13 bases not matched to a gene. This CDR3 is CASSPTGTRSINEQFF. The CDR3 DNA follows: TGTGCCAGCAGCCCCACCGGGACTAGAAGTATAAATGAGCAGTTCTTC.